These 5 T cell receptor beta chains originate from one sample sequenced in a study of memory CD8 T cells in hepatitis C reinfection. Measured with immunoSEQ multiplex PCR; TCRdb has only the in-frame clones, and not every one. The sample holds 46,000 or so clones, 89% seen once. The time point denotes: late/post reinfection, 12 to 24 weeks after detection. Sorted cells were sequenced directly ex vivo without any in vitro expansion. Sequencing was carried out using naive CD8+ T cells sorted from blood. All receptors come from a man younger than 35 with hepatitis C virus infection.

The chain employs TRBV7-9 and TRBJ1-2; D ambiguous. This CDR3 comprises 13 residues. The germline CDR1 and CDR2 sequences are SEHNR and FQNEAQ (reference sequence). The V end was cut by 1 base, the J end by 4 bases, with 7 bases between. The CDR3 sequence is CASSLGQIYGYTF. The CDR3, as DNA: TGTGCCAGCAGCTTAGGACAAATCTATGGCTACACCTTC.

CDR3 bases: TGTGCCAGCAGTCCGCCCAGTATCAGAGAGACCCAGTACTTC. It yields the protein CASSPPSIRETQYF. The chain uses TRBV28 and TRBJ2-5; D gene ambiguous. Germline V gene data show CDR1 as MDHEN and CDR2 as SYDVKM. This CDR3 region has 14 residues. V dropped 5 bases and J dropped 4 bases, with 14 bases sitting between them. Full variable domain (remainder filled in from reference TRBV28 and TRBJ2-5): DVKVTQSSRYLVKRTGEKVFLECVQDMDHENMFWYRQDPGLGLRLIYFSYDVKMKEKGDIPEGYSVSREKKERFSLILESASTNQTSMYLCASSPPSIRETQYFGPGTRLLVL.

The chain is built from TRBV5-6 and TRBJ2-1; D possibly corresponds to TRBD1 (5 bases). The CDR3 is 15 residues long. Per the germline V gene, CDR1 is SGHDT and CDR2 is YYEEEE. V was cut by 2 bases and J by 7 bases, with 16 bases left in between. The CDR3 region is CASSLGQGGRNEQFF. The CDR3 bases are TGTGCCAGCAGCTTAGGGCAGGGCGGTAGGAATGAGCAGTTCTTC.

This chain joins TRBV15 and TRBJ1-1; the D gene is possibly TRBD1 (6 bases). Per germline, CDR1 LNHNV and CDR2 YYDKDF (reference sequence). Trimming pared 9 bases from V and 0 bases from J, leaving 11 bases between. CDR3 length equals 13 residues. This chain's CDR3 is CATGAKMNTEAFF. In nucleotides, the CDR3 is TGTGCCACGGGGGCGAAGATGAACACTGAAGCTTTCTTT.

The V call is TRBV6-5, the J call TRBJ2-7; 8 bases are shared with TRBD1. The CDR3 runs to 15 residues. Looked up from germline, CDR1 is MNHEY and CDR2 is SVGAGI. Trimming cost V 7 bases and J 2 bases; bases outside gene matches: 10. Here the CDR3 DNA reads TGTGCCAGCACTGAGGGACCGGGACAGGCCTACGAGCAGTACTTC. Its protein product is CASTEGPGQAYEQYF.